These 5 T cell receptor beta chains were sequenced from one sample in a study of shared clonotypes between healthy human individuals. The repertoire was sequenced with immunoSEQ multiplex PCR; TCRdb's copy has only in-frame clones and lacks some. The data contain just over 2,000,000 clones, 90% to 95% of them singletons. Sequencing was performed on naive CD4+ T cells sorted from blood. The subset here: CD45RA+ positively selected. The source of these receptors is a man between 18 and 35 years old in good health.

The chain recombines TRBV7-9 with TRBJ2-6, with D hard to call. This CDR3 has 14 residues. Between the trimmed V and J ends, which lost 7 bases and 0 bases, there was a span of 7 bases. Germline CDR1 reads SEHNR; CDR2 reads FQNEAQ (reference sequence). The CDR3, as DNA: TGTGCCAGCAAGACGGGCTCTGGGGCCAACGTCCTGACTTTC. Its protein product is CASKTGSGANVLTF. Full variable domain (outside the CDR3, taken from reference TRBV7-9 and TRBJ2-6): DTGVSQNPRHKITKRGQNVTFRCDPISEHNRLYWYRQTLGQGPEFLTYFQNEAQLEKSRLLSDRFSAERPKGSFSTLEIQRTEQGDSAMYLCASKTGSGANVLTFGAGSRLTVL.

The chain uses TRBV6-6 and TRBJ2-7, with TRBD1 identical over 7 bases. The CDR3 is made up of 12 amino acids. Germline V gene lookup returns CDR1 MNHNY and CDR2 SVGAGI (reference sequence). V dropped 6 bases and J dropped 6; count of bases not matched to a gene: 5. The CDR3 bases are TGTGCCAGCAGATTGACAGGGCGCGAGCAGTACTTC. Translated: CASRLTGREQYF.

The rearrangement joins TRBV5-1 to TRBJ2-1; tentatively, D is TRBD2 (7 bases). This CDR3 has 15 residues. The V end lost 5 bases, the J end lost 10 bases, and 22 bases lay between the germline ends. The germline CDR1 and CDR2 sequences are SGHRS and YFSETQ. CDR3 loop: CASRPTGGATEEQFF. The CDR3, as DNA: TGCGCCAGCAGGCCGACGGGGGGCGCGACCGAGGAGCAGTTCTTC.

This chain uses TRBV6-1 with TRBJ2-3; D is perhaps TRBD1 (6 bases). V dropped 8 bases and J dropped 3 bases, with 12 bases sitting between them. Germline assignment: CDR1 MNHNS and CDR2 SASEGT. The CDR3 consists of 13 residues. The chain's CDR3 is CASRWQGTDTQYF. The CDR3 DNA follows: TGTGCCAGCCGATGGCAGGGGACAGATACGCAGTATTTT.

The chain combines TRBV7-2 with TRBJ2-1, with TRBD2 identical over 8 bases. This CDR3 spans 15 amino acids. The junction had 10 bases not matched to a gene; V was cut back by 5 bases and J by 7 bases. Germline CDR1 SGHTA, CDR2 FQGNSA. The CDR3 DNA reads as TGTGCCAGCAGCCGACTAGCGAGGACGGGGAATGAGCAGTTCTTC. It encodes CASSRLARTGNEQFF.